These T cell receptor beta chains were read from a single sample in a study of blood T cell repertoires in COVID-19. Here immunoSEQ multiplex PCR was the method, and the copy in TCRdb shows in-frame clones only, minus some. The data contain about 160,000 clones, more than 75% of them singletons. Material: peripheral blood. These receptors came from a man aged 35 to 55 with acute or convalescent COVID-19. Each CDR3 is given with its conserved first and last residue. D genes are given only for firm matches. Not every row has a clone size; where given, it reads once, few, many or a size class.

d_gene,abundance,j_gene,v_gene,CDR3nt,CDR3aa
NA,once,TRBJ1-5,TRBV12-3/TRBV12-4,TGTGCCAGCAGCACACGATCCGATCAGCCCCAGCATTTT,CASSTRSDQPQHF
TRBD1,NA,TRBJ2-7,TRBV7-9,TGTGCCAGCAGCTTAGGGCAGGGGGCGCTGGACGAGCAGTACTTC,CASSLGQGALDEQYF
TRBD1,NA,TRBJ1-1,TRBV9,TGTGCCAGCAGCGTAGGACAGGGGGCGTGGGACACTGAAGCTTTCTTT,CASSVGQGAWDTEAFF
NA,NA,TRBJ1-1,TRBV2,TGTGCCAGCTCCAGGTATACTGAAGCTTTCTTT,CASSRYTEAFF
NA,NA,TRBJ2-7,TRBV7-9,TGTGCCAGCAGCACCCAACAGGTTTCCGAGCAGTACTTC,CASSTQQVSEQYF
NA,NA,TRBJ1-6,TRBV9,TGTGCCAGCAGCGCTTCAGGGGTGTCACCCCTCCACTTT,CASSASGVSPLHF
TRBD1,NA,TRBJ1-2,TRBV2,TGTGCCAGCAGTCCCCGGGACAGGGGCTATGGCTACACCTTC,CASSPRDRGYGYTF
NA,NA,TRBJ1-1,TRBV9,TGTGCCAGCAACTCGGGCCTCCGGGGAGCTGAAGCTTTCTTT,CASNSGLRGAEAFF
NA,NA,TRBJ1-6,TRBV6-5,TGTGCCAGCAGTCCGGCCTATAATTCACCCCTCCACTTT,CASSPAYNSPLHF
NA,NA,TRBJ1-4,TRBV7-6,TGTGCCAGCAGCTTGGCCGGGAGTAGGGAAAAACTGTTTTTT,CASSLAGSREKLFF
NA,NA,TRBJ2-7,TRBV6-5,TGTGCCAGCAAGTCAGGGTACTACGAGCAGTACTTC,CASKSGYYEQYF
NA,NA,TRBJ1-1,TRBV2,TGTGCCAGCGAGGGAGGGACTGAAGCTTTCTTT,CASEGGTEAFF
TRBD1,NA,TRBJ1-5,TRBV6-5,TGTGCCAGCAGTATTGGGACAGGGGATCGGCCCCAGCATTTT,CASSIGTGDRPQHF
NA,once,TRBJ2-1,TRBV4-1,TGCGCCAGCAGCCCCACTGGGAGCTCCTACAATGAGCAGTTCTTC,CASSPTGSSYNEQFF